Listed here is a single T cell receptor (beta chain). This clonotype was recorded at least ten times. The target of this receptor is not known. Per-base quality was not reported, and no clone a single base away is much larger than it. This entry is derived from a study of neurological immune-mediated disorders (dated by TCRdb to about 2019). Broadly, across the study: Of the approximately 34 multiple sclerosis patients, about 30 had relapsing-remitting MS and 3 had secondary progressive MS. The cohort included about 70 subjects: approximately 14 with HAM/TSP, around 35 with multiple sclerosis, and around 20 healthy controls. The 106 TCR-beta libraries covered PBMC samples along with longitudinal samples, technical triplicates, and paired sorted CD4+ and CD8+ T-cell subsets. Peripheral blood TCR-beta repertoires from patients with HTLV-I-associated myelopathy (HAM/TSP), patients with multiple sclerosis, and healthy controls were compared in the study using UMI-based sequencing.

CDR1 SEHNR and CDR2 FQNEAQ are derived from the germline V gene (reference sequence). The CDR3, cysteine through phenylalanine, is 12 amino acids long. Left in the record is the CDR3 DNA by itself, 36 bases read in frame from the first base. Trimming costs V 5 bases and J 5 bases, and their ends lie 7 bases apart. Unsorted PBMC libraries were generated from 2 million PBMCs stored in RNAlater at -80 °C until RNA extraction. Multiple sclerosis patients were enrolled in a US clinical protocol evaluating disease progression by magnetic resonance imaging. PBMCs were separated from peripheral blood using Ficoll-Hypaque density gradient centrifugation and then cryopreserved in liquid nitrogen. Paper-wide results and their limitations: TCR clonal expansion was highest in HAM/TSP patients and lowest in MS patients, with MS patients falling below even healthy controls. No association of the MS cluster with clinical or MRI features was observed, and the need for larger cohorts was stated by the authors. No identical CDR3 amino acid sequences were found to be shared among expanded clones across subjects, suggesting that TCR-beta repertoires were private in all groups. Phylogenetic analysis grouped repertoires from 18 of 34 MS patients into a cluster of related CDR3 sequences, suggesting a possible repertoire-level signature.

cDNA synthesis used template-switch 5'RACE with a primer carrying a 10-nucleotide random unique molecular identifier tagging each TCR transcript. Over 190 million TCR-beta sequences, covering 15-18 subjects, were produced in each sequencing run. The RNeasy kit was used for extraction of total RNA. TCR-beta VDJ regions were amplified with primers for the TCR constant region and the 5'RACE anchor, using the KAPA Real-time Library Amplification kit. A first PCR added sample indexes and Illumina adaptors, and a second PCR then raised library yield. After Ampure bead purification, the roughly 650 bp TCR product was size-selected on a 2% E-gel SizeSelection system. Before pooling, library quality was checked on a Bioanalyzer, concentration was measured with Qubit, and libraries were quantified with the Kapa Library Quantification kit. An Illumina HiSeq 2500 sequenced the libraries paired-end 2 x 150 bp. To increase sequence diversity, about 25-31% phiX was spiked into each library pool. Per the authors' processing: The UMI-based MiGEC pipeline processed quality-filtered reads and removed over 80% of raw TCR sequences during error correction. IMGT germline references were used for aligning VDJ genes, and each clonotype was defined as a unique CDR3 amino acid sequence together with its V-J genes. Clonal expansion, Shannon diversity, and CDR3 relatedness (CalcPairwiseDistances, ClusterSamples) were evaluated with VDJtools, and phylogenetic trees were built with CLCbio workbench. Expanded clones were defined as having at least 8 unique UMIs, based on coefficient-of-variation modelling across technical triplicates. The public reads were reprocessed in TCRdb via fastp at Q25 and MiXCR, keeping in-frame beta chains. Entries are consolidated by CDR3 protein sequence, retaining the most common genes and DNA. These V and J calls derive from TCRdb rather than the authors' analysis. The sample data list some 83,000 distinct CDR3 sequences, and 2.6% of these were observed just once. The biggest ten clones account for roughly 1.2% of the sample.

The chain is made from TRBV7-9 and TRBJ2-1, with the D gene not confidently named. This clonotype originated in a woman in her twenties or thirties with multiple sclerosis. The source material was PBMCs. The CDR3 loop reads CASSIENNEQFF. The nucleotide sequence is given as TGTGCCAGCAGCATAGAAAACAATGAGCAGTTCTTC.